The clone carrying this T cell receptor (beta chain) showed up just a few times. Its specificity is unknown. Alongside a J-beta primer mix, a sample-barcoded 5' primer served in a second PCR lasting roughly 6 to 11 cycles. Each cDNA molecule was tagged by a template-switch adaptor with 12 random nucleotides. TCRdb reprocessed the 5' RACE reads via MiXCR and lists one record per CDR3 protein. The sample holds around 700,000 distinct CDR3 sequences, 20% to 25% seen once. These data originate in a study of blood T cells in healthy people across ages. This CDR3 has 14 residues. V was cut by 7 bases and J by 0 bases, with 12 bases left in between. Findings and caveats of the study: Changes in expanded clonotypes were possibly confounded, as the CMV status of donors was unknown.

Separately, the same data were catalogued under a study of T cells of mothers and their children.

The source of this sequence is a boy younger than 18 in good health. The chain recombines TRBV12-3 or TRBV12-4 with TRBJ1-2; tentative D call: TRBD1 (5 bases). What was sequenced was blood. CDR3 sequence: CASKGTLANYGYTF. CDR3 sequence (DNA): TGTGCCAGCAAAGGGACTTTAGCTAACTATGGCTACACCTTC.